The 17 T cell receptor beta chains below come from one sample, sequenced in a study of early T cells in non-severe SARS-CoV-2 infection. TCRdb ran MiXCR on the 5' RACE reads and lists one entry per CDR3 protein. The sample includes 45,000 to 65,000 distinct CDR3 sequences, approximately 12% of them seen just once. The sample was whole blood, taken at baseline. The receptors stem from an adult who was a healthcare worker with PCR-confirmed SARS-CoV-2 infection or an uninfected control (not recorded which).

The chain uses TRBV28 and TRBJ2-3; a possible D gene is TRBD2 (6 bases). V lost 6 bases to trimming and J lost 4 bases, with 17 bases between them. CDR3 size: 15 residues. Looked up from germline, CDR1 is MDHEN and CDR2 is SYDVKM. Here the CDR3 reads CASSPGGARPDTQYF. In DNA, the CDR3 is TGTGCCAGCAGCCCCGGAGGGGCCAGGCCAGATACGCAGTATTTT.

The genes are TRBV4-3 and TRBJ2-3, with D possibly TRBD1 on 6 matching bases. With 1 base removed from V and 7 bases from J, the gap between germline ends came to 18 bases. Per germline, CDR1 LGHNA and CDR2 YSLEER. The CDR3 has 16 amino acids. The CDR3 protein is CASSQVQGVAQNTQYF. The CDR3 DNA is TGCGCCAGCAGCCAAGTACAGGGTGTTGCCCAAAATACGCAGTATTTT.

This clonotype was seen only a few times. The chain recombines TRBV7-9 with TRBJ2-3; D is possibly TRBD2 (6 bases). Trimming shortened V by 2 bases and J by 4 bases, and 16 bases separated the two germline ends. Germline CDR1 is SEHNR and CDR2 is FQNEAQ (reference sequence). This CDR3 comprises 16 residues. The CDR3 protein is CASSLKPREVPDTQYF. The DNA of the CDR3 is TGTGCCAGCAGCTTAAAGCCCAGGGAGGTCCCAGATACGCAGTATTTT.

The J gene is TRBJ2-5, the V gene TRBV6-2 or TRBV6-3; D uncertain. The CDR3 has 14 residues. V lost 4 bases, J lost 5 bases, and 14 bases lay in between. Germline values: CDR1 MNHEY, CDR2 SVGEGT. The CDR3, as DNA: TGTGCCAGCAGTTTGGCAAATGGCCCGGAGACCCAGTACTTC. This gives the protein CASSLANGPETQYF.

Many counts were recorded for this clonotype. V gene TRBV5-4 combines with J gene TRBJ2-1, with TRBD2 identical over 7 bases. Germline V lookup: CDR1 SGHNT, CDR2 YYREEE (reference sequence). The trim removed 9 bases at V and 1 base at J, leaving 7 bases unmatched. This CDR3 has 14 amino acids. Here the CDR3 DNA reads TGTGCCACCTACTCGCGGGGGTCCTACAATGAGCAGTTCTTC. Translating gives CATYSRGSYNEQFF.

This clonotype occurred many times. V usage is TRBV28 and J usage is TRBJ1-5; D might be TRBD1 (6 bases). Germline CDR1 reads MDHEN; CDR2 reads SYDVKM. The V and J ends lost 4 bases and 2 bases respectively, with 12 bases between them. The CDR3 sequence is 15 residues long. CDR3 in amino acids: CASSSLQGGNQPQHF. In DNA, the CDR3 is TGTGCCAGCAGTTCCCTACAGGGAGGCAATCAGCCCCAGCATTTT.

The V gene is TRBV19, the J gene TRBJ1-2; unclear D gene. Trimming removed 3 bases at V and 4 bases at J, with 9 bases between. There are 13 residues in the CDR3. The V gene's germline CDR1 is LNHDA and CDR2 SQIVND (reference sequence). The CDR3 DNA reads as TGTGCCAGTAGTATGGCCGGGCCCTATGGCTACACCTTC. Translating it yields CASSMAGPYGYTF.

This clonotype has a count of ten or more. The V and J genes are TRBV7-6 and TRBJ2-3; a weak D match, TRBD2 (6 bases). The CDR3 spans 13 residues. The ends were cut back, 6 bases at V and 7 bases at J, with 14 bases in the middle. Looked up from germline, CDR1 is SGHVS and CDR2 is FNYEAQ. The CDR3: CASSRGTSNTQYF. The DNA for the CDR3 is TGTGCCAGCAGTCGAGGCACTAGCAATACGCAGTATTTT.

This clonotype has more than one count but fewer than ten. This rearrangement joins TRBV12-3 or TRBV12-4 to TRBJ2-1, with 7 bases fitting TRBD2. This CDR3 is 14 amino acids long. With V trimmed by 3 bases and J by 5 bases, 4 bases remained unmatched. CDR3 nucleotides: TGTGCCAGCAGTTTTTCGGCGGGAGACAATGAGCAGTTCTTC. This encodes CASSFSAGDNEQFF.

The chain employs TRBV29-1 and TRBJ2-7; D possibly corresponds to TRBD2 (6 bases). Per germline, CDR1 SQVTM and CDR2 ANQGSEA. This CDR3 has 14 residues. V was clipped by 4 bases and J by 3 bases, with 16 bases between them. DNA for the CDR3: TGCAGCGTTGGCCGGGACTTTCCGAGCTACGAGCAGTACTTC. This sequence encodes CSVGRDFPSYEQYF.

This clonotype occurred a few times. The rearrangement uses TRBV20-1 and TRBJ2-7, with D uncertain. Trimming pared 3 bases from V and 3 bases from J, leaving 18 bases between. Germline V CDR1 and CDR2: DFQATT, SNEGSKA (reference sequence). This CDR3 comprises 15 residues. CDR3 in DNA: TGCAGTGCTAGCCCCCCGGTCGACTCCCTCTACGAGCAGTACTTC. The encoded protein is CSASPPVDSLYEQYF.

The chain has TRBV20-1 and TRBJ2-7; D remains ambiguous. The germline V gene encodes CDR1 DFQATT and CDR2 SNEGSKA (reference sequence). The CDR3 covers 13 residues. The ends were cut back, 3 bases at V and 6 bases at J, with 15 bases in the middle. CDR3 sequence (DNA): TGCAGTGCTAGCCAGTCATGGCCCTCCGAGCAGTACTTC. Translated: CSASQSWPSEQYF.

This clonotype was picked up many times. The DNA for the CDR3 is TGTGCCAGCAGCTTAGTAGACGGGGCCACAGATACGCAGTATTTT. Encoded protein: CASSLVDGATDTQYF. The V gene is TRBV7-2, the J gene TRBJ2-3; D possibly matches TRBD1 or TRBD2 (5 bases each). V gave up 1 base and J gave up 2 bases, with 10 bases separating them. This CDR3 has 15 residues. The germline CDR1 and CDR2 sequences are SGHTA and FQGNSA.

There are a few counts of this clonotype. The genes are TRBV28 and TRBJ2-7, with D possibly being TRBD1 or TRBD2 (5 bases each). The CDR3 length is 16 residues. In germline, CDR1 is MDHEN, CDR2 SYDVKM. With 5 bases removed from V and 7 bases from J, the gap between germline ends came to 24 bases. CDR3: CASSPRTGPRPWEQYF. CDR3 nucleotide sequence: TGTGCCAGCAGTCCCCGAACGGGGCCTAGGCCCTGGGAGCAGTACTTC.

The J gene is TRBJ1-1, the V gene TRBV9, with D perhaps TRBD1 (5 bases). V lost 0 bases and J 5 bases, leaving 8 bases between the germline ends. The CDR3 length is 13 residues. Germline V lookup: CDR1 SGDLS, CDR2 YYNGEE. DNA of the CDR3: TGTGCCAGCAGCGTAGATAGGGGAACTGAAGCTTTCTTT. Its protein is CASSVDRGTEAFF. The variable domain in full, completed from reference TRBV9 and TRBJ1-1, reads DSGVTQTPKHLITATGQRVTLRCSPRSGDLSVYWYQQSLDQGLQFLIQYYNGEERAKGNILERFSAQQFPDLHSELNLSSLELGDSALYFCASSVDRGTEAFFGQGTRLTVV.

This clonotype was seen a handful of times. The junction shows a germline mismatch at one end, possibly a read error. The chain links TRBV20-1 to TRBJ2-2, with 8 bases matching TRBD2. CDR1 is DFQATT and CDR2 is SNEGSKA in the germline V gene (reference sequence). The CDR3 extends over 14 amino acids. The CDR3 region is CSARGVAGSGELFF. The CDR3 region has the DNA TGCAGTGCAAGAGGGGTAGCGGGATCCGGGGAGCTGTTTTTT.

This clonotype was observed at least ten times. CDR3 coding DNA: TGTGCCAGCAGTTTAATAGAGGCAGCCCTGGGTGAGCAGTTCTTC. This sequence encodes CASSLIEAALGEQFF. The V call is TRBV28, the J call TRBJ2-1; D is unresolved. Trimming took off 2 bases at V and 9 bases at J, with 17 bases between the two ends. The CDR3 length is 15 residues. Germline V CDR1 and CDR2: MDHEN, SYDVKM.